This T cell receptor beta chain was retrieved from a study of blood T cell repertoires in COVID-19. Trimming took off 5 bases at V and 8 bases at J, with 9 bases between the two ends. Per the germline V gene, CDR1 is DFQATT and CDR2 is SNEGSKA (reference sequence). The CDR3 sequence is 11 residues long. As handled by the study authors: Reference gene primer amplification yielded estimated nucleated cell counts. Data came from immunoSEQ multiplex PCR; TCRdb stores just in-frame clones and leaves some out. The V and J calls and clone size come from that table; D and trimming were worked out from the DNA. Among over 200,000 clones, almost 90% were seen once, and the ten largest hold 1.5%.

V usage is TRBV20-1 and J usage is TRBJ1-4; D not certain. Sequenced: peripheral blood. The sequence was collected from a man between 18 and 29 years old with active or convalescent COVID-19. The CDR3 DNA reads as TGCAGTGCTGAAAGTGGCGAAAAACTGTTTTTT. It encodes CSAESGEKLFF.